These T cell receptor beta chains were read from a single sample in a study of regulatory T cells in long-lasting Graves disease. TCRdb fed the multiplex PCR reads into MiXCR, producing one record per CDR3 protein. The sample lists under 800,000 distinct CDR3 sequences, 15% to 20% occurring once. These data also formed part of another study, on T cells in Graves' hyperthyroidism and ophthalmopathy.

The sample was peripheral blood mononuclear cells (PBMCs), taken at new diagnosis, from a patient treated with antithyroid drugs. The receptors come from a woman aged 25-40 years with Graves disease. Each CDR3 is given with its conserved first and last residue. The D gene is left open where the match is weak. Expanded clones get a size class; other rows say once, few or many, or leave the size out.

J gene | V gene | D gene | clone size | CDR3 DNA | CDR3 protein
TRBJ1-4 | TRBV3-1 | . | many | TGTGCCAGCAGCCAAGATAAAGGCAGGGGAGGAAAACTGTTTTTT | CASSQDKGRGGKLFF
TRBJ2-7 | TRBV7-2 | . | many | TGTGCCAGCAGCTCGATAGTGGGGGCGGAGGGCGAGCAGTACTTC | CASSSIVGAEGEQYF
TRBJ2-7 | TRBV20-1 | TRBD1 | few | TGCAGTGCTTACGGGGACAGGGATGACGAGCAGTACTTC | CSAYGDRDDEQYF
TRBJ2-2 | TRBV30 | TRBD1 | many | TGTGCCTGGACCTTACAAGGGGGCAGACAAACCGGGGAGCTGTTTTTT | CAWTLQGGRQTGELFF
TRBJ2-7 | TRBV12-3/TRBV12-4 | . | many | TGTGCCAGCAGTTTATGGGGGGACCAAAGTAAGCAGTACTTC | CASSLWGDQSKQYF
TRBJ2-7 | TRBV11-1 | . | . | TGTGCCAGCAGCTGGGTCCTGGGGACCTACGAGCGGTACTTC | CASSWVLGTYERYF
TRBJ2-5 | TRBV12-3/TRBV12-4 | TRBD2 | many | TGTGCCAGCAGTTTGGGGCTAGCGGCTTCCCAAGAGACCCAGTACTTC | CASSLGLAASQETQYF
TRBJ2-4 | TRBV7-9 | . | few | TGTGCCAGCAGCTTTTGGGGGGCCGGAAAAAACATTCAGTACTTC | CASSFWGAGKNIQYF
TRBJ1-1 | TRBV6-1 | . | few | TGTGCCAGCAATCGCCAGGGATCTTTCACTGAAGCTTTCTTT | CASNRQGSFTEAFF
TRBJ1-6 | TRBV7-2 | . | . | TGTGCCAGCAGCACCATCGACGGTTCACCCCTCCACTTT | CASSTIDGSPLHF
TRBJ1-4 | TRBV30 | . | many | TGTGCCTGGAGTGCCCCGACAGAAAGATCAGGAAAACTGTTTTTT | CAWSAPTERSGKLFF
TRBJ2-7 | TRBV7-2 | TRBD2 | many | TGTGCCAGCAGCCGACTAGCGGGGTACTACGAGCAGTACTTC | CASSRLAGYYEQYF
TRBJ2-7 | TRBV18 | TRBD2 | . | TGTGCCAGCTCACCAAGCAGCGGGAGGCCCTACGAGCAGTACTTC | CASSPSSGRPYEQYF
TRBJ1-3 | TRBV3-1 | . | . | TGTGCCAGCAGCCAAGCCCCAGGGGATCGAAACACCATATATTTT | CASSQAPGDRNTIYF
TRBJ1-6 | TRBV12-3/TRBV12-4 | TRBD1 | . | TGTGCCAGCAGTTTACCCGGGACAGGCTATTCACCCCTCCACTTT | CASSLPGTGYSPLHF
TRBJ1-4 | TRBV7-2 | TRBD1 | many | TGTGCCAGCAGCACCCTGACAGGGGGTGGGGAAAAACTGTTTTTT | CASSTLTGGGEKLFF
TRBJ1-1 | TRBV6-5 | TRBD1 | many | TGTGCCAGCAGTTGGGGACAGGAGGCCACTGAAGCTTTCTTT | CASSWGQEATEAFF
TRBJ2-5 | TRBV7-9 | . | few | TGTGCCAACAGCTTGTACAGCCAAGAGACCCAGTACTTC | CANSLYSQETQYF
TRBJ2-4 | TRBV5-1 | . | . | TGCGCCAGCAGCTTGGGCCCAGGGTCCCCAAACATTCAGTACTTC | CASSLGPGSPNIQYF
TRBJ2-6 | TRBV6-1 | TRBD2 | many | TGTGCCAGCACACTAGCGGGAGATGCTGGGGCCAACGTCCTGACTTTC | CASTLAGDAGANVLTF
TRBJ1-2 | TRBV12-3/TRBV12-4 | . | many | TGTGCCAGCACCCTCATCGGTGATCGCTACACCTTC | CASTLIGDRYTF
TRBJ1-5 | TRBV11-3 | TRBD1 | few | TGTGCCAGCAGCTCATACTTTGACAGGGTTAGCAATCAGCCCCAGCATTTT | CASSSYFDRVSNQPQHF
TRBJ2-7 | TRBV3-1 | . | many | TGTGCCAGCAGCCAGCCAGGAGTCTACGAGCAGTACTTC | CASSQPGVYEQYF